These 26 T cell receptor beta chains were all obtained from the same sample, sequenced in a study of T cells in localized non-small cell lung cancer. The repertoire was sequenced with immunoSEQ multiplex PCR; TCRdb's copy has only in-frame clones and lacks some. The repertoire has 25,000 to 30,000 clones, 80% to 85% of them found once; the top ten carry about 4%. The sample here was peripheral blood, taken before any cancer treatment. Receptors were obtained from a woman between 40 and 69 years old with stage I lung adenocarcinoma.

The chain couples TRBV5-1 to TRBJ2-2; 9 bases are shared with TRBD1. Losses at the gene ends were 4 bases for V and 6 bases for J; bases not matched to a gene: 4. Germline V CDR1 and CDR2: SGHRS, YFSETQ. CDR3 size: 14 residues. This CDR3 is CASSADRGSGELFF. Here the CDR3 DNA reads TGCGCCAGCAGCGCAGACAGGGGGTCCGGGGAGCTGTTTTTT.

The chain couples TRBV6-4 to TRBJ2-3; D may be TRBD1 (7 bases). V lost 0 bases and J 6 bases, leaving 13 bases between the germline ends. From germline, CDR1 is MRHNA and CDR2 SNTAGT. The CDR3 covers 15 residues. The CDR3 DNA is TGTGCCAGCAGTGACTCCCGGACAGGAGGGGATACGCAGTATTTT. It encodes CASSDSRTGGDTQYF.

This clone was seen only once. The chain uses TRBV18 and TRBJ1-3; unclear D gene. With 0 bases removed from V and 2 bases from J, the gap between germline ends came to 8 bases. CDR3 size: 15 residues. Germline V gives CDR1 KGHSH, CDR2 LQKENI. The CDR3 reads CASSPPLGTGNTIYF. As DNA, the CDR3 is TGTGCCAGCTCACCACCTTTAGGGACTGGAAACACCATATATTTT. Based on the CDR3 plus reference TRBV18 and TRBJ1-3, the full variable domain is NAGVMQNPRHLVRRRGQEARLRCSPMKGHSHVYWYRQLPEEGLKFMVYLQKENIIDESGMPKERFSAEFPKEGPSILRIQQVVRGDSAAYFCASSPPLGTGNTIYFGEGSWLTVV.

CDR3 DNA sequence: TGCAGCGTCACCGACAGGGGGGAAACCTACGAGCAGTACTTC. This translates into CSVTDRGETYEQYF. The chain links TRBV29-1 to TRBJ2-7; 9 bases match TRBD1. Per germline, CDR1 SQVTM and CDR2 ANQGSEA. With V trimmed by 6 bases and J by 2 bases, 8 bases remained unmatched. This CDR3 spans 14 amino acids.

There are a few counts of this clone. CDR3 protein: CASTGPHSSTDTQYF. CDR3 bases: TGTGCCAGTACAGGGCCCCACTCAAGCACAGATACGCAGTATTTT. V usage is TRBV19 and J usage is TRBJ2-3, with a possible D match to TRBD1 (5 bases). V lost 7 bases to trimming and J lost 0 bases, with 14 bases between them. The CDR3 totals 15 residues. Germline loops: CDR1 LNHDA, CDR2 SQIVND (reference sequence).

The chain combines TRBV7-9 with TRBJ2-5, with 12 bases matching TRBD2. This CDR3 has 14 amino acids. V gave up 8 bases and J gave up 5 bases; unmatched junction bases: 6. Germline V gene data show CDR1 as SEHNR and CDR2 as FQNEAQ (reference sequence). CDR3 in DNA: TGTGCCAGCGGCGCTAGCGGGGGGGCGGAGACCCAGTACTTC. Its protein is CASGASGGAETQYF.

Here the CDR3 reads CASSLGGAHYNEQFF. CDR3 in DNA: TGTGCCAGCAGCTTAGGGGGGGCCCACTACAATGAGCAGTTCTTC. The chain links TRBV7-2 to TRBJ2-1; D possibly matches TRBD1 or TRBD2 (6 bases each). The CDR3 loop spans 15 amino acids. Germline-derived CDR1 and CDR2 are SGHTA and FQGNSA. Trimming removed 1 base from V and 3 bases from J, with 10 bases in between.

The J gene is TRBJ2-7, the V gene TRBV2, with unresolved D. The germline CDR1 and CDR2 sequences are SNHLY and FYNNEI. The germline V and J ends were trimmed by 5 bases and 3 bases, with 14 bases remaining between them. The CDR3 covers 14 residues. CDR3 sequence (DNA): TGTGCCAGCAGTTCTGGACGGTTAGGCTACGAGCAGTACTTC. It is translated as CASSSGRLGYEQYF.

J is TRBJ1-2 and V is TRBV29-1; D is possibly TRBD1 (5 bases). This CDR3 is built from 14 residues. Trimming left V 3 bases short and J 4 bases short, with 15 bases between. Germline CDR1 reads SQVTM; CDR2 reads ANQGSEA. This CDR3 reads CSVEEGTGTYGYTF. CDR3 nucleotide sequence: TGCAGCGTTGAGGAGGGCACCGGGACCTATGGCTACACCTTC.

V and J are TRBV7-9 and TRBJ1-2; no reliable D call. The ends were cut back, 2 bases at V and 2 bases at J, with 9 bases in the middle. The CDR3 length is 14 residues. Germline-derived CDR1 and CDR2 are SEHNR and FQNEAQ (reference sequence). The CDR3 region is CASSLSAQNYGYTF. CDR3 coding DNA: TGTGCCAGCAGCTTATCCGCGCAAAACTATGGCTACACCTTC.

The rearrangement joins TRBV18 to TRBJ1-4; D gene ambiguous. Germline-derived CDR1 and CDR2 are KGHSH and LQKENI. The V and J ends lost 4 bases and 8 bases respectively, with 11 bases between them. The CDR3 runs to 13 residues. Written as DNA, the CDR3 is TGTGCCAGCTCACTACAGAAATCCGAAAAACTGTTTTTT. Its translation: CASSLQKSEKLFF.

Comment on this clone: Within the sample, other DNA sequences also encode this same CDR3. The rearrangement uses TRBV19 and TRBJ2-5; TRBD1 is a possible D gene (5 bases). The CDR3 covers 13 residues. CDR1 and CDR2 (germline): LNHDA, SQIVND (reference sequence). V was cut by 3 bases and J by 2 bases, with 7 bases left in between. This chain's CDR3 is CASSIDRQETQYF. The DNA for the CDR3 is TGTGCCAGTAGTATCGACAGACAAGAGACCCAGTACTTC.

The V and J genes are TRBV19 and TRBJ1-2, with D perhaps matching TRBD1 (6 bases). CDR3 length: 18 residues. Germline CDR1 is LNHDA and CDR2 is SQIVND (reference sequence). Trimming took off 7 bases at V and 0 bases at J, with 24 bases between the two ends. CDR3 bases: TGTGCCAGTACCCCTGTGGAAGGGGGGGCAGGGGCTAACTATGGCTACACCTTC. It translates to CASTPVEGGAGANYGYTF.

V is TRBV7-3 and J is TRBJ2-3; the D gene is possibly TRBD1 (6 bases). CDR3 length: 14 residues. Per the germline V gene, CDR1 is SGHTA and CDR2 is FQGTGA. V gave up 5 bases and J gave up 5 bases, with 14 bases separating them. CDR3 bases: TGTGCCAGCAGCCTGGGACACCGCGGAGATACGCAGTATTTT. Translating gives CASSLGHRGDTQYF. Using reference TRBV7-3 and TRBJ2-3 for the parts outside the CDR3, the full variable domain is GAGVSQTPSNKVTEKGKYVELRCDPISGHTALYWYRQSLGQGPEFLIYFQGTGAADDSGLPNDRFFAVRPEGSVSTLKIQRTERGDSAVYLCASSLGHRGDTQYFGPGTRLTVL.

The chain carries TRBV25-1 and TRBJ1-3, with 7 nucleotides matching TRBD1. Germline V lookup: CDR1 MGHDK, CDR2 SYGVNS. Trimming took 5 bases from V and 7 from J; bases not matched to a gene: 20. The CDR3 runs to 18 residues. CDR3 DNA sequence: TGTGCCAGCAGTTCGACAGGGTTTGCCCCCGTTGTTGACAACACCATATATTTT. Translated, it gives CASSSTGFAPVVDNTIYF. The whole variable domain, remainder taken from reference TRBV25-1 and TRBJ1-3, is EADIYQTPRYLVIGTGKKITLECSQTMGHDKMYWYQQDPGMELHLIHYSYGVNSTEKGDLSSESTVSRIRTEHFPLTLESARPSHTSQYLCASSSTGFAPVVDNTIYFGEGSWLTVV.

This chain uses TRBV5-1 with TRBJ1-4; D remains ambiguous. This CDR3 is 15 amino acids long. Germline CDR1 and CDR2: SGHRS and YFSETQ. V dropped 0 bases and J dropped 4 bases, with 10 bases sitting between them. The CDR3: CASSLGTVNNEKLFF. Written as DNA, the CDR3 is TGCGCCAGCAGCTTGGGGACGGTCAATAATGAAAAACTGTTTTTT. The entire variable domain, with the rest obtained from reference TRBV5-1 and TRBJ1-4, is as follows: KAGVTQTPRYLIKTRGQQVTLSCSPISGHRSVSWYQQTPGQGLQFLFEYFSETQRNKGNFPGRFSGRQFSNSRSEMNVSTLELGDSALYLCASSLGTVNNEKLFFGSGTQLSVL.

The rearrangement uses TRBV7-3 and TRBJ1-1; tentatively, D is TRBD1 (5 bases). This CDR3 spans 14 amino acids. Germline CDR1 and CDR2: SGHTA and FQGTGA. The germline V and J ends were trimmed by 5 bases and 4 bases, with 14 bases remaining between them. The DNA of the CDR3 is TGTGCCAGCAGCCCTTGGACCGGGGGCACTGAAGCTTTCTTT. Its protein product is CASSPWTGGTEAFF.

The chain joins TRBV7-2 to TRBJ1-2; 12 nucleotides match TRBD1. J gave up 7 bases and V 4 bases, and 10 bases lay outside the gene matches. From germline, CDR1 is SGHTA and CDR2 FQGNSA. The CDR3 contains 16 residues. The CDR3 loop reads CASSYSTGQGAVGYTF. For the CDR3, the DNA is TGTGCCAGCAGCTATAGTACGGGACAGGGGGCGGTTGGCTACACCTTC.

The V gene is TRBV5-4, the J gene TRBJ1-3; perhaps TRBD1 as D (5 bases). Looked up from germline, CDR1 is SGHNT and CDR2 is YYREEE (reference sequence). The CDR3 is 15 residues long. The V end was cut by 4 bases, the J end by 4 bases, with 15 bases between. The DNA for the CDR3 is TGTGCCAGCAGCACCGGTCGGGGGGGAGGAAACACCATATATTTT. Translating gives CASSTGRGGGNTIYF.

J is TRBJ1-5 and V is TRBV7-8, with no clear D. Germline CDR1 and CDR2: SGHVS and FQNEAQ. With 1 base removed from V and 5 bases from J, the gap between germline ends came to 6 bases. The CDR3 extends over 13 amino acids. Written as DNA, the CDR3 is TGTGCCAGCAGCTTAGACGGGCATCAGCCCCAGCATTTT. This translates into CASSLDGHQPQHF.

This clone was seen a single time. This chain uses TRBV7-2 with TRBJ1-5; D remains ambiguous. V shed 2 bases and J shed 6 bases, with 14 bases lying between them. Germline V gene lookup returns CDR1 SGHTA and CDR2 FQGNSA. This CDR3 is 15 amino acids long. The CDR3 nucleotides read TGTGCCAGCAGCTTATCTGTAAGCACCGGTCAGCCCCAGCATTTT. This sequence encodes CASSLSVSTGQPQHF.

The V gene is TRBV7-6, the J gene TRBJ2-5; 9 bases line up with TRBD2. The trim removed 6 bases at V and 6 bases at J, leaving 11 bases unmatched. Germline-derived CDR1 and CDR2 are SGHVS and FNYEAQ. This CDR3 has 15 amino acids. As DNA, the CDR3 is TGTGCCAGCAGTAGGCTAGCGGGGACTATGCAGACCCAGTACTTC. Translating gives CASSRLAGTMQTQYF.

The DNA for the CDR3 is TGCAGTGCTCAGGGACACAGCGGCTACACCTTC. Its translation is CSAQGHSGYTF. This chain uses TRBV20-1 with TRBJ1-2; TRBD1 might be the D (6 bases). Trimming shortened V by 5 bases and J by 8 bases, and 12 bases separated the two germline ends. From germline, CDR1 is DFQATT and CDR2 SNEGSKA (reference sequence). The CDR3 is 11 residues long.

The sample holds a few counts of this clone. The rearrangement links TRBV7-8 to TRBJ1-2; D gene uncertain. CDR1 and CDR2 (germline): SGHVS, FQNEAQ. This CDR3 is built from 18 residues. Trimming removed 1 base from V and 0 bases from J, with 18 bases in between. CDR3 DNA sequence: TGTGCCAGCAGCTTAGAACGCAGCCACGAACCTCCTAACTATGGCTACACCTTC. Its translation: CASSLERSHEPPNYGYTF.

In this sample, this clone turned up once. The CDR3 DNA is TGTGCCAGCAGCTTAGTAGCAGGAAGGGAACAGCCCCAGCATTTT. Encoded protein: CASSLVAGREQPQHF. This rearrangement joins TRBV7-2 to TRBJ1-5; D uncertain. The CDR3 sequence is 15 residues long. V was trimmed by 1 base and J by 7 bases, leaving 14 bases between them. CDR1 and CDR2 from the germline V gene are SGHTA and FQGNSA.

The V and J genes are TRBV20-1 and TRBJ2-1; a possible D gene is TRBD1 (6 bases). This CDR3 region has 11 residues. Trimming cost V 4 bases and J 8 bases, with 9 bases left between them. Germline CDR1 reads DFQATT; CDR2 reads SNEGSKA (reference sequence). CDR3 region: CSANQGYEQFF. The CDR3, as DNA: TGCAGTGCTAACCAGGGGTATGAGCAGTTCTTC.